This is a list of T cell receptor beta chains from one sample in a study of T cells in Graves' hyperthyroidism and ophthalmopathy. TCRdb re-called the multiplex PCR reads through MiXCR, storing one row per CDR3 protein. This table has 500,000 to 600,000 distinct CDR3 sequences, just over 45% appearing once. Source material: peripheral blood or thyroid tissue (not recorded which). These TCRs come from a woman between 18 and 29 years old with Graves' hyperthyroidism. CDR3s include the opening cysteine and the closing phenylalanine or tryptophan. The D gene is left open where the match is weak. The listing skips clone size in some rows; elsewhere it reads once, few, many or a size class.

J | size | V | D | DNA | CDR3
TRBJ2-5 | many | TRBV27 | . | TGTGCCAGCAGTTTAGGGTCAGGGGCCCAGTACTTC | CASSLGSGAQYF
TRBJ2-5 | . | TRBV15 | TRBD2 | TGTGCCACCAGCAGGGGGAGACTAGCGGGAGTTGCAGAGACCCAGTACTTC | CATSRGRLAGVAETQYF
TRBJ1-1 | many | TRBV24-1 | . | TGTGCCACCAGTGAGAAAGGGGGGGGTACTGAAGCTTTCTTT | CATSEKGGGTEAFF
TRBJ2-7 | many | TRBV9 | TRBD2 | TGTGCCAGCAGCGCAGGACTAGCGGGAGCCACTGCCTACGAGCAGTACTTC | CASSAGLAGATAYEQYF
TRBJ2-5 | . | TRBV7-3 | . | TGCGCCAGCAGCTTACAGGATGGAGAGACCCAGCACTTC | CASSLQDGETQHF
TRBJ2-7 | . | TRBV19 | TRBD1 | TGTGATCTTCACAGGGGGACACAGTACGAGCAGTACTTC | CDLHRGTQYEQYF
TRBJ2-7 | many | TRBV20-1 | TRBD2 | TGCAGTGCTAGAGGGACTAGCCGGATCCACGAGCAGTACTTC | CSARGTSRIHEQYF
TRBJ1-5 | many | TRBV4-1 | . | TGCGCCAGCAGCACGACAGGCCCTAGCAATCAGCCCCAGCATTTT | CASSTTGPSNQPQHF
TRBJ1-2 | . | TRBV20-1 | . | TGCAGTGCCACGGGACTAGGGGGTTACACCTTC | CSATGLGGYTF
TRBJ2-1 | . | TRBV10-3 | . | TGTGCCATCAGTGAGACTAGCTCCTCCTACAATGAGCAGTTCTTC | CAISETSSSYNEQFF
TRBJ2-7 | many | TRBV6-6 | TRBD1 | TGTGCCAGCAGCACAGCAGGGGGCATACACTACGAGCAGTACTTC | CASSTAGGIHYEQYF
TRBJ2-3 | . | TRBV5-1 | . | TGCGCCAGCAGCGACAGTGCTAGCACAGATACGCAGTATTTT | CASSDSASTDTQYF
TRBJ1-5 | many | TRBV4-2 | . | TGTGCCAGCAGCCCGGATGACAGCCTAAATCAGCCCCAGCATTTT | CASSPDDSLNQPQHF
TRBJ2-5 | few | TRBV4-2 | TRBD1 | TGTGCCAGCAGCCAAAAACAGGGGTTGGAGACCCAGTACTTC | CASSQKQGLETQYF
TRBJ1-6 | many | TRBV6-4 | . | TGTGCCAGCAGTGACCTAGGGTTCAATTCACCCCTCCACTTT | CASSDLGFNSPLHF
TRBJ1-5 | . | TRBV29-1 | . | TGCAGCGTTTCTGCGGGAGATGGCAATCAGCCCCAGCATTTT | CSVSAGDGNQPQHF
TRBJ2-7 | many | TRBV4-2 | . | TGTGCCAGCAGCCAAGAGTCCGGGACCTCCTACGAGCAGTACTTC | CASSQESGTSYEQYF
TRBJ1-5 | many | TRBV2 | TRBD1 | TGTGCCAGCAGAGCAGACAGGGGCTATAGCAATCAGCCCCAGCATTTT | CASRADRGYSNQPQHF
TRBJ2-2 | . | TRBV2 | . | TGTGCCAGCAGTGAAGACAGCTACACCGGGGAGCTGTTTTTT | CASSEDSYTGELFF
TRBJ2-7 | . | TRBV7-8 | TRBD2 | TGTGCCAGCAGCTACTACAGCGGGGATGACTACGAGCAGTACTTC | CASSYYSGDDYEQYF
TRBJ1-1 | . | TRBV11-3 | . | TGTGCCAGCAGCCCAGTCCGGGGCCCTGAAGCTTTCTTT | CASSPVRGPEAFF
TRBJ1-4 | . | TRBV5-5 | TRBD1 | TGTGCCAGCAGCTTAGCGTGGGACAGGGCTGGAACTAATGAAAAACTGTTTTTT | CASSLAWDRAGTNEKLFF
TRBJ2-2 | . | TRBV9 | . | TGTGCCAGCAGCGTTGAAGTAGCGAGCACCGGGGAGCTGTTTTTT | CASSVEVASTGELFF